This T cell receptor beta chain was documented in a study of OX40 agonist ivuxolimab in advanced cancers. Describing the broader study: Ivuxolimab was a fully human IgG2 agonistic monoclonal antibody targeting the costimulatory receptor OX40 (CD134). Intravenous ivuxolimab was administered to patients every 2 weeks at six dose levels: 0.01, 0.1, 0.3, 1.5, 3 and 10 mg/kg. Of the approximately 50 dose-escalation patients, hepatocellular carcinoma was present in approximately 20, melanoma in roughly 15, renal cell carcinoma in 9 and head and neck cancer in 9. The dose-escalation cohort was 80% to 90% male with a mean age of around 64 years, ranging from roughly 23 to 79. Patients were allowed to have had prior anti-PD-1, anti-PD-L1 or anti-CTLA-4 therapy, and 30% to 50% of the dose-escalation patients had previously received checkpoint inhibitors. Three dose-escalation patients achieved partial responses, one with hepatocellular carcinoma and two with cutaneous melanoma. Peripheral TCRbeta sequencing was intended to test whether TCR sequence diversity was altered and clonal T-cell expansion was caused by ivuxolimab. The monotherapy dose-escalation portion (N of about 50 patients) of the phase I ivuxolimab trial is reported in the paper.

Comments on this clone: Its recognized antigen is unknown. No base-level quality is on record; no much larger clone is a single base apart.

From a lookup of the germline V gene, CDR1 and CDR2 are SGHDT and YYEEEE. The CDR3 sequence holds 15 residues, the cysteine and phenylalanine included. Here the CDR3 DNA is all that survives: 45 bases in frame from base 1. Trimming costs V 1 base and J 3 bases, and their ends lie 14 bases apart. To sequence the TCRbeta CDR3 region, genomic DNA was isolated from the sorted cells. TCRbeta CDR3 regions were sequenced using the immunoSEQ Assay. Not all clones reach the TCRdb copy of this immuneACCESS table, which keeps in-frame sequences only. Checked studies attribute under half of the gap to unresolved V genes and leave the rest unexplained. The table for this sample lists some 46,000 clones; 89% of them were counted only once. 12% of the sample comes from the top ten. Beyond this particular receptor, the publication reports: The antigen specificity of the peripheral T cells that underwent clonal expansion was not determined. At doses of 0.1 to 3.0 mg/kg, clonal expansion of both CD4+ and CD8+ T cells in blood was seen between baseline and week 6. Low levels of normalized T-cell clonal expansion were also seen in some patients who did not respond. On average, CD8+ T cells showed more expanded clones than CD4+ T cells after ivuxolimab. In the 0.1-3.0 mg/kg groups, partial responders had among the lowest normalized peripheral clonal expansion, particularly in CD8+ T cells.

The trial excluded patients who had a history of autoimmune disease or were on systemic immunosuppression. Peripheral blood for TCR sequencing was drawn from every dose cohort at baseline, at cycle 4 day 1 and at cycle 7 day 1. The samples were taken from a phase I, first-in-human, multicenter, open-label dose-escalation trial of ivuxolimab. Adults with locally advanced or metastatic melanoma, renal cell carcinoma, hepatocellular carcinoma or head and neck squamous cell carcinoma were enrolled in the trial. Before TCR sequencing, CD4+ and CD8+ T cells were separately sorted from peripheral blood. This receptor chain uses TRBV5-6 and TRBJ2-7, and perhaps TRBD1 as D gene, on 5 matching bases. This clonotype was obtained from an adult with an advanced solid tumor such as melanoma, head and neck, liver or kidney cancer. Sample: CD4+ or CD8+ T cells sorted from blood, taken in a trial of the OX40 agonist ivuxolimab. CDR3 loop: CASSLSGPGLYEQYF. The base sequence is TGTGCCAGCAGCTTGTCGGGCCCAGGGCTCTACGAGCAGTACTTC.